Below are 13 T cell receptor beta chains sequenced from a single sample in a study of cytomegalovirus exposure and HLA in healthy donors. With 60 Vbeta and 13 Jbeta primers, the PCR was carried out. Generated by immunoSEQ multiplex PCR, the TCRdb table keeps only in-frame clones and is missing some. The sample has some 130,000 clones, around 75% seen once; the top ten hold 3% to 3.5%. The sample consisted of PBMCs. These receptors were taken from a man aged 35 to 55 in good health and CMV-seronegative.

The table lists this clone with a few counts. The chain has TRBV13 and TRBJ2-7, with 11 bases fitting TRBD2. Looked up from germline, CDR1 is PRHDT and CDR2 is FYEKMQ (reference sequence). This CDR3 has 14 amino acids. V dropped 3 bases and J dropped 7; count of bases not matched to a gene: 5. CDR3 sequence: CASSFTGTSGEQYF. The CDR3 DNA follows: TGTGCCAGCAGCTTTACCGGGACTAGCGGAGAGCAGTACTTC.

The chain couples TRBV7-9 to TRBJ2-3; no firm D call. Trimming removed 5 bases at V and 1 base at J, with 10 bases between. This CDR3 spans 14 amino acids. Looked up from germline, CDR1 is SEHNR and CDR2 is FQNEAQ (reference sequence). Written as DNA, the CDR3 is TGTGCCAGCAGCCTCAACCCGGGCACAGATACGCAGTATTTT. Translation: CASSLNPGTDTQYF.

The chain has TRBV29-1 and TRBJ2-4, with 8 positions matching TRBD1. V lost 6 bases and J lost 6; bases outside the gene matches: 10. CDR3 size: 14 residues. Germline CDR1 SQVTM, CDR2 ANQGSEA. The CDR3 sequence: CSVRDRGLGNIQYF. The CDR3 DNA follows: TGCAGCGTGCGTGACAGGGGATTGGGAAACATTCAGTACTTC. Complete variable domain (other parts from reference TRBV29-1 and TRBJ2-4): SAVISQKPSRDICQRGTSLTIQCQVDSQVTMMFWYRQQPGQSLTLIATANQGSEATYESGFVIDKFPISRPNLTFSTLTVSNMSPEDSSIYLCSVRDRGLGNIQYFGAGTRLSVL.

This clone was observed a handful of times. The J gene is TRBJ2-7, the V gene TRBV4-3; 8 nucleotides line up with TRBD2. The CDR3 spans 17 residues. The V gene's germline CDR1 is LGHNA and CDR2 YSLEER. V shed 2 bases and J 6 bases; nucleotides not matched to a gene: 15. The CDR3 sequence: CASSQSSAGVARGEQYF. The CDR3 nucleotides read TGCGCCAGCAGCCAAAGCTCAGCGGGAGTCGCAAGGGGCGAGCAGTACTTC.

The V gene is TRBV6-5, the J gene TRBJ1-6; maybe TRBD1 (5 bases). The V end was cut by 2 bases, the J end by 6 bases, with 8 bases between. The germline V gene has CDR1 MNHEY and CDR2 SVGAGI. The CDR3 has 14 amino acids. The CDR3 loop reads CASSYDRTNSPLHF. The CDR3 DNA follows: TGTGCCAGCAGTTACGACAGAACTAATTCACCCCTCCACTTT.

This clone was seen only a few times. J is TRBJ1-1 and V is TRBV11-3; 8 positions match TRBD1. V was pared by 5 bases and J by 4 bases, with 6 bases of the junction left unmatched. This CDR3 is 14 amino acids long. Germline assignment: CDR1 SGHNT and CDR2 YENEEA. The DNA of the CDR3 is TGTGCCAGCAGCCCGCAGGGGGCTTTCACTGAAGCTTTCTTT. As protein: CASSPQGAFTEAFF.

The V call is TRBV7-6, the J call TRBJ2-7; TRBD2 agrees at 11 bases. CDR3 length: 15 amino acids. The V gene's germline CDR1 is SGHVS and CDR2 FNYEAQ. V gave up 6 bases and J gave up 1 base; unmatched junction bases: 5. The CDR3: CASRSLAGGSYEQYF. The CDR3 nucleotides read TGTGCCAGCAGATCCCTAGCGGGGGGTTCCTACGAGCAGTACTTC.

V is TRBV28 and J is TRBJ2-7; 7 positions match TRBD1. V dropped 6 bases and J dropped 3; count of bases not matched to a gene: 17. Germline values: CDR1 MDHEN, CDR2 SYDVKM. The CDR3 has 17 amino acids. The DNA of the CDR3 is TGTGCCAGCAGCTCCGGGACAGCCGTCCCACTTCGCTACGAGCAGTACTTC. It specifies CASSSGTAVPLRYEQYF.

The chain carries TRBV21-1 and TRBJ2-3; TRBD1 was called by the table and not checked on the DNA. TRBV21-1 is reported as a pseudogene. The CDR3 contains 15 residues. CDR3 in amino acids: CASLQDSSFTDTQYF. The CDR3 DNA reads TGTGCCAGCCTCCAGGACAGCTCCTTCACAGATACGCAGTATTTT.

V is TRBV7-2 and J is TRBJ1-5; TRBD1 agrees at 9 bases. After removal of 3 bases from V and 2 bases from J, the junction contained 8 bases not matched to a gene. From germline, CDR1 is SGHTA and CDR2 FQGNSA. This CDR3 comprises 17 residues. The CDR3 coding sequence is TGTGCCAGCAGCTTGGGACAGGGTATGTGGGGCAATCAGCCCCAGCATTTT. Translating gives CASSLGQGMWGNQPQHF. The whole variable domain, filled in from reference TRBV7-2 and TRBJ1-5, reads GAGVSQSPSNKVTEKGKDVELRCDPISGHTALYWYRQSLGQGLEFLIYFQGNSAPDKSGLPSDRFSAERTGGSVSTLTIQRTQQEDSAVYLCASSLGQGMWGNQPQHFGDGTRLSIL.

This rearrangement joins TRBV5-1 to TRBJ1-2, with 8 bases fitting TRBD1. There are 15 residues in the CDR3. The J segment lost 4 bases and the V segment lost 3 bases, leaving 8 bases of the junction unmatched. Germline assignment: CDR1 SGHRS and CDR2 YFSETQ. The CDR3 DNA follows: TGCGCCAGCAGCTCTGACAGGGGAGAGGCCTATGGCTACACCTTC. Encoded protein: CASSSDRGEAYGYTF.

This chain connects TRBV4-3 to TRBJ2-3; 12 nucleotides agree with TRBD2. The CDR3 spans 16 residues. Germline values: CDR1 LGHNA, CDR2 YSLEER. V was pared by 5 bases and J by 2 bases, with 5 bases of the junction left unmatched. The CDR3 DNA sequence: TGCGCCAGCAGCTACGGACTAGCGGGGATCACAGATACGCAGTATTTT. Translated: CASSYGLAGITDTQYF.

The chain is built from TRBV19 and TRBJ1-1; 8 bases line up with TRBD1. The CDR3 runs to 15 residues. J lost 0 bases, V lost 5 bases, and 5 bases had no gene match. CDR1 and CDR2 (germline): LNHDA, SQIVND (reference sequence). The CDR3, as DNA: TGTGCCAGTAGTCCAGGACAGGGAATGAACACTGAAGCTTTCTTT. Its translation: CASSPGQGMNTEAFF.